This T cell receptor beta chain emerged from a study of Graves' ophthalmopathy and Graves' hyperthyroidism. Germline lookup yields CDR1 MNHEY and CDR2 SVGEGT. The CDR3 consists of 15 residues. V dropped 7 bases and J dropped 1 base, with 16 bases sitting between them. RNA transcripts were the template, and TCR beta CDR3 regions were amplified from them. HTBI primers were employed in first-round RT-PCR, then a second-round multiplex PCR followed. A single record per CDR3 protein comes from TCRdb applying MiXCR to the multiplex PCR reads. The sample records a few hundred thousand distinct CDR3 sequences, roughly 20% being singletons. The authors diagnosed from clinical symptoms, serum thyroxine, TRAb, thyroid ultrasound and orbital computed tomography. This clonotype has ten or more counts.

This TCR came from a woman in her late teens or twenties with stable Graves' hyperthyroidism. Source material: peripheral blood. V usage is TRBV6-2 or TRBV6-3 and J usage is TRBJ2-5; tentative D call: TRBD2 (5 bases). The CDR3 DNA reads TGTGCCAGCACCCTTCACGGGGTACCCCAAGAGACCCAGTACTTC. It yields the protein CASTLHGVPQETQYF.